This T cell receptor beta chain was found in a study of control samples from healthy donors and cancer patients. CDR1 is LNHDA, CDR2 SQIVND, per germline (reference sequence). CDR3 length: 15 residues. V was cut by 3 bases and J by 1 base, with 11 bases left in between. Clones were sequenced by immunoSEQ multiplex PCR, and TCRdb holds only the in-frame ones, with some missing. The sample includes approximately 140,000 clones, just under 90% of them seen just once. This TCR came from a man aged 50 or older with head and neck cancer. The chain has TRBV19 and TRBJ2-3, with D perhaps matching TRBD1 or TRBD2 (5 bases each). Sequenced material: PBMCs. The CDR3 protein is CASSINGDRTDTQYF. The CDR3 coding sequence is TGTGCCAGTAGTATTAATGGGGACCGCACAGATACGCAGTATTTT.